This record looks at one T cell receptor (beta chain) sequence and its context. Its cognate antigen is unknown. Authors' processing steps: Counts of TCRs in each sample centred on a median of about 99,000 and extended from around 24,000 to 710,000. TCRdb ran MiXCR on the RACE reads and lists one entry per CDR3 protein. These V and J calls derive from TCRdb rather than the authors' analysis. The table shows 75,000 to 100,000 distinct CDR3 sequences, with approximately 9.3% occurring only once. Time point specified: patch test 2, 6 weeks after DPC sensitization. Documented treatment: therapeutic diphenylcyclopropenone sensitization with weekly scalp DPC. Samples of blood were obtained prior to the application of each patch test. These data are taken from a study of human T cells and chemical hapten exposure. Notes on the study in general: Patch test score showed a positive correlation with PT1 expanded TCR counts. No alteration of TCRs above 1 in 1000 frequency was seen with DPC sensitization.

The CDR3 is made up of 18 amino acids. V lost 4 bases, J lost 0 bases, and 22 bases lay in between. CDR1 is MNHEY, CDR2 SVGEGT, per germline. V and J are TRBV6-2 or TRBV6-3 and TRBJ2-7, with no clear D. The specimen comprised whole blood, sampled in connection with sensitization to the hapten diphenylcyclopropenone (DPC). The receptor comes from a woman between 40 and 50 years old with alopecia areata. Some clones in this sample may be carry-over from other donors' samples. This CDR3 is CASSSSVNWAQSSYEQYF. CDR3 DNA: TGTGCCAGCAGTTCCAGCGTCAATTGGGCACAGAGCTCCTACGAGCAGTACTTC.